A selection of T cell receptor beta chains follows, all from one sample in a study of blood T cells in healthy people across ages. From the 5' RACE reads, TCRdb called clonotypes with MiXCR, one entry per CDR3 protein. The data contain 1.8 million or so distinct CDR3 sequences, about two fifths of them singletons. Source material: blood. The receptors here all came from a human donor in good health. Each CDR3 is given with its conserved first and last residue. The D gene is left open where the match is weak. The listing skips clone size in some rows; elsewhere it reads once, few, many or a size class.

len,d_gene,v_gene,j_gene,abundance,CDR3aa,CDR3nt
16,TRBD1,TRBV6-1,TRBJ2-7,.,CASSEAEDRVTYEQYF,TGTGCCAGCAGTGAAGCGGAGGACAGGGTAACCTACGAGCAGTACTTC
14,.,TRBV6-2/TRBV6-3,TRBJ2-1,.,CASNGAPTMNEQFF,TGTGCCAGCAATGGAGCCCCTACTATGAATGAGCAGTTCTTC
13,.,TRBV7-2,TRBJ2-7,.,CASRSQGTYEQYF,TGTGCCAGCAGGTCACAGGGGACTTACGAGCAGTACTTC
16,TRBD2,TRBV12-3/TRBV12-4,TRBJ2-3,.,CASSPGLAAETDTQYF,TGTGCCAGCAGCCCCGGACTAGCGGCCGAGACAGATACGCAGTATTTT
15,.,TRBV6-5,TRBJ2-1,.,CASSYTGSSYNEQFF,TGTGCCAGCAGTTACACAGGTAGCTCCTACAATGAGCAGTTCTTC
15,.,TRBV6-2/TRBV6-3,TRBJ1-2,.,CASSWGRAALYGYTF,TGTGCCAGCAGTTGGGGACGGGCCGCCCTCTATGGCTACACCTTC
14,.,TRBV28,TRBJ1-1,few,CASRLRQVNTEAFF,TGTGCCAGCAGGTTGAGACAGGTGAACACTGAAGCTTTCTTT
13,.,TRBV12-3/TRBV12-4,TRBJ1-6,.,CASSAAYNSPLHF,TGTGCCAGCAGTGCGGCCTATAATTCACCCCTCCACTTT
19,.,TRBV4-1,TRBJ1-2,.,CASSQPDPTNEDFPYGYTF,TGCGCCAGCAGCCAACCCGACCCAACGAACGAAGATTTTCCCTATGGCTACACCTTC
16,TRBD1,TRBV11-2,TRBJ1-3,few,CASSLQRTGTGNTIYF,TGTGCCAGCAGCTTACAAAGGACAGGGACTGGAAACACCATATATTTT
14,.,TRBV5-1,TRBJ2-3,few,CASSIIGGTDTQYF,TGCGCCAGCAGCATCATAGGGGGCACAGATACGCAGTATTTT
14,.,TRBV9,TRBJ1-2,.,CASSSQLPKSGYTF,TGTGCCAGCAGCTCTCAGCTGCCGAAGAGTGGCTACACCTTC
13,TRBD1,TRBV20-1,TRBJ1-1,.,CSANRGPDTEAFF,TGCAGTGCAAACAGGGGGCCGGACACTGAAGCTTTCTTT
13,.,TRBV4-3,TRBJ1-2,.,CASGSRMGYGYTF,TGCGCCAGCGGGTCACGGATGGGCTATGGCTACACCTTC
12,TRBD1,TRBV7-9,TRBJ2-1,few,CASSPTGVVQFF,TGTGCCAGCAGCCCAACAGGGGTTGTGCAGTTCTTC
13,.,TRBV27,TRBJ2-1,.,CASSWGRAREQFF,TGTGCCAGCAGTTGGGGAAGGGCCCGTGAGCAGTTCTTC
13,.,TRBV7-8,TRBJ1-1,few,CASNDDRNTEAFF,TGTGCCAGCAACGATGACAGAAACACTGAAGCTTTCTTT
15,.,TRBV7-2,TRBJ1-1,many,CASSLLGDGDTEAFF,TGTGCCAGCAGCTTACTTGGGGATGGGGACACTGAAGCTTTCTTT
15,TRBD1,TRBV29-1,TRBJ1-2,.,CSGDREEVSDYGYTF,TGCAGCGGGGACAGGGAGGAGGTGTCGGACTATGGCTACACCTTC
15,.,TRBV5-1,TRBJ2-5,.,CASSLNPDLKETQYF,TGCGCCAGCAGCCTGAACCCGGACCTAAAAGAGACCCAGTACTTC
15,TRBD1,TRBV6-6,TRBJ1-1,.,CASRIETGVNTEAFF,TGTGCCAGCAGAATAGAGACAGGGGTTAACACTGAAGCTTTCTTT
16,TRBD2,TRBV6-2/TRBV6-3,TRBJ2-5,.,CASSTRLAGNQETQYF,TGTGCCAGCAGTACACGACTAGCGGGTAACCAAGAGACCCAGTACTTC
14,.,TRBV7-7,TRBJ2-5,.,CASSPQTGQETQYF,TGTGCTAGCAGCCCCCAGACAGGCCAAGAGACCCAGTACTTC
14,.,TRBV10-3,TRBJ2-7,few,CAISESGVLGEQYF,TGTGCCATCAGTGAGTCAGGGGTCCTCGGGGAGCAGTACTTC
15,TRBD1,TRBV7-8,TRBJ1-6,.,CASSFLGTGNSPLHF,TGTGCCAGCAGCTTCCTTGGGACAGGGAATTCACCCCTCCACTTT
15,.,TRBV9,TRBJ1-1,once,CASSVLQGSDTEAFF,TGTGCCAGCAGCGTCCTACAGGGATCCGACACTGAAGCTTTCTTT
17,.,TRBV7-9,TRBJ2-7,few,CASSDGSGSGDPYEQYF,TGTGCCAGCAGCGATGGGTCCGGTTCAGGGGACCCCTACGAGCAGTACTTC
15,.,TRBV6-5,TRBJ2-1,many,CASSGNREPYNEQFF,TGTGCCAGCAGTGGCAACAGGGAACCCTACAATGAGCAGTTCTTC
10,.,TRBV20-1,TRBJ2-3,many,CSARVDTQYF,TGCAGCGCCAGGGTGGATACGCAGTATTTT
18,.,TRBV27,TRBJ2-1,once,CASSFPAGVGPPFDEQFF,TGTGCCAGCAGTTTCCCAGCCGGGGTGGGGCCCCCGTTCGATGAGCAGTTCTTC
12,.,TRBV20-1,TRBJ1-1,.,CSASGMEEQAFF,TGCAGTGCTAGTGGCATGGAAGAGCAAGCTTTCTTT
15,TRBD1,TRBV11-2,TRBJ1-4,.,CASSILQGKGEKLFF,TGTGCCAGCAGCATTCTACAGGGGAAAGGTGAAAAACTGTTTTTT
12,.,TRBV12-3/TRBV12-4,TRBJ2-2,.,CASSQGGWELFF,TGTGCCAGCAGTCAGGGGGGGTGGGAGCTGTTTTTT
16,.,TRBV27,TRBJ2-2,.,CASSLFDSPNTGELFF,TGTGCCAGCAGTTTATTCGACAGCCCGAACACCGGGGAGCTGTTTTTT
17,.,TRBV6-1,TRBJ2-2,.,CASSEDPLTDLGGELFF,TGTGCCAGCAGTGAAGATCCCTTAACGGATTTGGGCGGGGAGCTGTTTTTT
14,.,TRBV27,TRBJ2-7,.,CASSLLSGTGEQYF,TGTGCCAGCAGTTTATTGTCGGGGACTGGCGAGCAGTACTTC
17,TRBD1,TRBV5-1,TRBJ1-5,few,CASSLGTGREGNQPQHF,TGCGCCAGCAGCTTGGGGACAGGTCGAGAGGGCAATCAGCCCCAGCATTTT
13,.,TRBV20-1,TRBJ2-3,few,CSARTGATDTQYF,TGCAGTGCTAGGACCGGGGCCACAGATACGCAGTATTTT
16,.,TRBV28,TRBJ2-3,few,CASSPGGGGSLNTQYF,TGTGCCAGCAGCCCGGGGGGAGGGGGCTCGTTAAATACGCAGTATTTT
16,.,TRBV6-1,TRBJ2-7,.,CASSDWAGSSSYEQYF,TGTGCCAGCAGTGATTGGGCAGGCTCGAGTTCCTACGAGCAGTACTTC
13,TRBD1,TRBV2,TRBJ1-2,.,CARRGQVTSSYTF,TGTGCCCGCAGGGGGCAGGTTACCAGTTCTTACACCTTC
15,.,TRBV4-1,TRBJ2-7,.,CASSQDWRQAYEQYF,TGCGCCAGCAGCCAAGATTGGAGACAGGCCTACGAGCAGTACTTC
13,.,TRBV25-1,TRBJ2-7,.,CASRAVGSYEQYF,TGTGCCAGCAGGGCAGTAGGGAGCTACGAGCAGTACTTC
14,.,TRBV6-5,TRBJ1-2,.,CASSLRRDNYGYTF,TGTGCCAGCAGCTTACGTAGGGATAACTATGGCTACACCTTC
14,.,TRBV24-1,TRBJ2-7,few,CATSDTSDAGEQYF,TGTGCCACCAGCGATACTAGTGATGCAGGGGAGCAGTACTTC
13,TRBD2,TRBV29-1,TRBJ2-3,few,CSVISGGTDTQYF,TGCAGCGTTATTAGCGGGGGCACAGATACGCAGTATTTT
16,TRBD1,TRBV20-1,TRBJ2-7,.,CSARAYDRGGSYEQYF,TGCAGTGCTAGAGCCTACGACAGGGGAGGATCCTACGAGCAGTACTTC
15,TRBD2,TRBV15,TRBJ2-5,few,CATSRRAGIQETQYF,TGTGCCACCAGCAGGAGAGCGGGGATACAAGAGACCCAGTACTTC